The T cell receptor beta chain described here comes from a study of shared clonotypes between healthy human individuals. Germline V gene lookup returns CDR1 SGHVS and CDR2 FQNEAQ. Between the trimmed V and J ends, which lost 5 bases and 2 bases, there was a span of 13 bases. The CDR3 covers 15 residues. The naive CD8 population came from CD45RO-negative cells selected for CCR7, without terminally differentiated effector memory CD45RA+ cells. Produced via immunoSEQ multiplex PCR; TCRdb's table is partial and in-frame only. The sample has hundreds of thousands of clones; about 96% are singletons. The rearrangement links TRBV7-8 to TRBJ2-1; no clear D gene. Sequenced sample: naive CD8+ T cells sorted from blood. The sequence was collected from a woman between 25 and 40 years old in good health. The CDR3 spells CASSPWQPTYNEQFF. The CDR3 DNA reads TGTGCCAGCAGCCCATGGCAGCCTACCTACAATGAGCAGTTCTTC.